The rows below give T cell receptor beta chains drawn from one sample of a study of blood T cell repertoires in COVID-19. Only in-frame clones appear in the TCRdb table, and some are missing; sequencing was by immunoSEQ multiplex PCR. The data contain 200,000 to 250,000 clones, 92% of them singletons. Sequenced: peripheral blood. The receptors come from a man between 25 and 39 years old with COVID-19, enrolled during active disease. Both conserved end residues are part of each CDR3. D genes are given only for firm matches. Clone size, where shown, is once, few, many, or a class for clones that have expanded.

>NA|NA|TRBV28|TRBJ1-5
CASSWTSNQPQHF
TGTGCCAGCAGTTGGACAAGCAATCAGCCCCAGCATTTT
>NA|NA|TRBV4-1|TRBJ1-1
CASSQVGQANGAFF
TGCGCCAGCAGCCAAGTTGGCCAGGCCAACGGAGCTTTCTTT
>NA|TRBD1|TRBV9|TRBJ2-2
CASSVDVGQGPGELFF
TGTGCCAGCAGCGTAGATGTAGGACAGGGGCCCGGGGAGCTGTTTTTT
>NA|NA|TRBV9|TRBJ1-1
CASSVEASNTEAFF
TGTGCCAGCAGCGTTGAGGCCTCGAACACTGAAGCTTTCTTT
>NA|NA|TRBV2|TRBJ2-3
CASSGEGADTQYF
TGTGCCAGCAGTGGAGAAGGGGCAGATACGCAGTATTTT
>NA|TRBD1|TRBV3-1/TRBV3-2|TRBJ1-1
CASSPRTGRGGTEAFF
TGTGCCAGCAGCCCCCGGACAGGGCGAGGGGGCACTGAAGCTTTCTTT
>NA|NA|TRBV12-5|TRBJ1-1
CASGLGQNTEAFF
TGTGCTAGTGGGTTGGGACAGAACACTGAAGCTTTCTTT
>NA|TRBD2|TRBV3-1/TRBV3-2|TRBJ2-4
CASSQGASGGSIQYF
TGTGCCAGCAGCCAAGGCGCTAGCGGGGGTAGCATTCAGTACTTC
>NA|NA|TRBV6-1|TRBJ2-7
CASSEVIGGYSYEQYF
TGTGCCAGCAGTGAAGTGATAGGGGGATACTCCTACGAGCAGTACTTC
>NA|TRBD2|TRBV9|TRBJ2-2
CASSDGGAGTGELFF
TGTGCCAGCAGCGACGGGGGGGCCGGCACCGGGGAGCTGTTTTTT
>NA|NA|TRBV19|TRBJ2-1
CATLQGRGYNEQFF
TGTGCCACCCTCCAGGGAAGGGGCTACAATGAGCAGTTCTTC
>NA|TRBD2|TRBV7-9|TRBJ2-3
CASSPRTSSTDTQYF
TGTGCCAGCAGCCCACGGACTAGCAGCACAGATACGCAGTATTTT
>NA|NA|TRBV7-3|TRBJ2-3
CASSSGLSTDTQYF
TGTGCCAGCAGCTCCGGACTTAGCACAGATACGCAGTATTTT
>NA|NA|TRBV11-2|TRBJ1-2
CASRFDNSNYGYTF
TGTGCCAGCAGATTCGACAATTCGAACTATGGCTACACCTTC
>NA|TRBD1|TRBV9|TRBJ1-4
CASSVDTQGGKLFF
TGTGCCAGCAGCGTAGATACACAGGGGGGAAAACTGTTTTTT
>NA|NA|TRBV9|TRBJ2-5
CASSVEDRTLFLGETQYF
TGTGCCAGCAGCGTAGAAGACAGGACTCTGTTTTTAGGGGAGACCCAGTACTTC
>NA|TRBD2|TRBV2|TRBJ2-2
CASSQDGGDVTGELFF
TGTGCCAGCTCCCAGGACGGGGGGGATGTGACCGGGGAGCTGTTTTTT
>NA|NA|TRBV10-3|TRBJ1-3
CAIRQGSSGNTIYF
TGTGCCATCAGGCAGGGGAGCTCTGGAAACACCATATATTTT
>NA|NA|TRBV5-6|TRBJ2-3
CASSLQGLASTDTQYF
TGTGCCAGCAGCTTACAGGGCCTCGCGAGCACAGATACGCAGTATTTT
>NA|TRBD1|TRBV6-2/TRBV6-3|TRBJ1-1
CASSYLGQGKAFF
TGTGCCAGCAGTTATCTGGGACAGGGTAAAGCTTTCTTT
>NA|NA|TRBV5-4|TRBJ1-1
CASSPPGNTEAFF
TGTGCCAGCAGCCCCCCGGGGAACACTGAAGCTTTCTTT
>NA|NA|TRBV2|TRBJ2-5
CASSEGRDTLETQYF
TGTGCCAGCAGTGAAGGCAGGGACACGTTAGAGACCCAGTACTTC
>NA|NA|TRBV11-3|TRBJ1-1
CASSSGWRGEAFF
TGTGCCAGCAGCTCCGGATGGCGGGGGGAAGCTTTCTTT
>NA|NA|TRBV3-1/TRBV3-2|TRBJ2-3
CASSYSGSTDTQYF
TGTGCCAGCAGCTATAGCGGTAGCACAGATACGCAGTATTTT
>NA|TRBD1|TRBV11-2|TRBJ2-1
CASSLGRGQNEQFF
TGTGCCAGCAGCTTAGGCAGGGGACAGAATGAGCAGTTCTTC
>NA|NA|TRBV11-2|TRBJ2-1
CASSQGGGYNEQFF
TGTGCCAGCAGCCAGGGCGGCGGTTACAATGAGCAGTTCTTC
>NA|TRBD2|TRBV2|TRBJ2-1
CASSEGGAGGNNEQFF
TGTGCCAGCAGTGAAGGGGGAGCGGGGGGTAACAATGAGCAGTTCTTC
>NA|NA|TRBV30|TRBJ1-1
CAWKQDMNTEAFF
TGTGCCTGGAAACAGGACATGAACACTGAAGCTTTCTTT
>NA|NA|TRBV3-1/TRBV3-2|TRBJ1-5
CASSQSVNQPQHF
TGTGCCAGCAGCCAGTCGGTAAATCAGCCCCAGCATTTT
>NA|NA|TRBV30|TRBJ1-6
CAWNRDTLNYSPLHF
TGTGCCTGGAATCGGGACACGCTAAATTATTCACCCCTCCACTTT
>once|NA|TRBV6-5|TRBJ1-5
CASNGRHLYQPQHF
TGTGCCAGCAACGGCAGACACTTATATCAGCCCCAGCATTTT
>once|NA|TRBV9|TRBJ1-2
CASSVGAGGLYGYTF
TGTGCCAGCAGCGTGGGAGCCGGGGGACTCTATGGCTACACCTTC
>NA|NA|TRBV27|TRBJ2-5
CASSALDWQETQYF
TGTGCCAGCAGTGCCCTGGACTGGCAAGAGACCCAGTACTTC
>NA|NA|TRBV4-2|TRBJ2-6
CASSQAGQGSNVLTF
TGTGCCAGCAGCCAAGCAGGCCAGGGGTCCAACGTCCTGACTTTC
>NA|TRBD1|TRBV6-1|TRBJ1-5
CASSEVSTGGGNQPQHF
TGTGCCAGCAGTGAAGTTAGTACAGGGGGCGGCAATCAGCCCCAGCATTTT
>NA|TRBD1|TRBV5-4|TRBJ2-5
CASSLTGGFETQYF
TGTGCCAGCAGCCTGACAGGGGGCTTCGAGACCCAGTACTTC